The T cell receptor beta chain under discussion was sequenced for a study of blood T cell repertoires in COVID-19. Study at large: Samples taken during acute and convalescent COVID-19 were collected in the United States, Italy and Spain. In each case, the material was cDNA or gDNA derived from T cells, B-cell-depleted T cells, or PBMCs.

J gave up 0 bases and V 0 bases, and 3 bases lay outside the gene matches. There are 18 residues in the CDR3. Germline CDR1 reads SGHNT; CDR2 reads YYREEE (reference sequence). In the original analysis: Using reference gene primer amplification, nucleated cell counts were estimated. The protocol was immunoSEQ multiplex PCR, while the TCRdb copy is restricted to in-frame clones and leaves out a portion. V and J calls and clone size are copied from that table; D and trimming were computed from the DNA. The repertoire holds about 34,000 clones, with over 80% as singletons. The rearrangement uses TRBV5-4 and TRBJ2-4, with 13 bases aligning to TRBD2. This TCR was recovered from a man aged 60 to 75 with active COVID-19. The sample taken for sequencing was peripheral blood. CDR3 amino acids: CASSLATSGGIAKNIQYF. In DNA form, the CDR3 reads TGTGCCAGCAGCTTGGCGACTAGCGGGGGGATAGCCAAAAACATTCAGTACTTC.